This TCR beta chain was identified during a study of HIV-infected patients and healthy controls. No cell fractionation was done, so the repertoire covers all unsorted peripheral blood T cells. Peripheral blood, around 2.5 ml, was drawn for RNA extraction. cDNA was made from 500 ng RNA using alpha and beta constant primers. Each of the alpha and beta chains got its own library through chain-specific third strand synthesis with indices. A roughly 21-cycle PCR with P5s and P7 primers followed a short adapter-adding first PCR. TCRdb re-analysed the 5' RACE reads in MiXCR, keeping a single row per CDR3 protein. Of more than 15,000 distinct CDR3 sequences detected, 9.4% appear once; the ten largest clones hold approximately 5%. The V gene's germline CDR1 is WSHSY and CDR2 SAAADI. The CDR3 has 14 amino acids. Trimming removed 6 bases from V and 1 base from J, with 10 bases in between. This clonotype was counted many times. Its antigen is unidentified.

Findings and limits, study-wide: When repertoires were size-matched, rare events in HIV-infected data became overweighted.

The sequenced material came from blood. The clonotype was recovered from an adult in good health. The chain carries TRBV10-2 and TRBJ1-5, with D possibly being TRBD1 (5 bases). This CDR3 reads CASSQGPSNQPQHF. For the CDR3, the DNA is TGCGCCAGCAGCCAGGGACCCAGCAATCAGCCCCAGCATTTT.